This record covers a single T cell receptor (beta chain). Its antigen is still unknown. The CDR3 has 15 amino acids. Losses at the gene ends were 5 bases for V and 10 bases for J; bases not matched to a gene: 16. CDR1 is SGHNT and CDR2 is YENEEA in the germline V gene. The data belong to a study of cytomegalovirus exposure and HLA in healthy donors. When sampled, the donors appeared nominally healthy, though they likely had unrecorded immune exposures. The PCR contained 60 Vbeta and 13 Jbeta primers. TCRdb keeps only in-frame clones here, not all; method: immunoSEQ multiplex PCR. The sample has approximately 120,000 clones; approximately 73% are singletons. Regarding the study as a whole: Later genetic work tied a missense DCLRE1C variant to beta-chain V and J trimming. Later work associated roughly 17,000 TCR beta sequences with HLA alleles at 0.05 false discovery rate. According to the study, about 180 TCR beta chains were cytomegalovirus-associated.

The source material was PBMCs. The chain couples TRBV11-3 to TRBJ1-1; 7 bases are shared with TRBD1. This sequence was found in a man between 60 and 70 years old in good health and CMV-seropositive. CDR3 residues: CASSRGGQGGPGAFF. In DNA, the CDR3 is TGTGCCAGCAGCCGGGGGGGGCAGGGGGGTCCGGGAGCTTTCTTT.